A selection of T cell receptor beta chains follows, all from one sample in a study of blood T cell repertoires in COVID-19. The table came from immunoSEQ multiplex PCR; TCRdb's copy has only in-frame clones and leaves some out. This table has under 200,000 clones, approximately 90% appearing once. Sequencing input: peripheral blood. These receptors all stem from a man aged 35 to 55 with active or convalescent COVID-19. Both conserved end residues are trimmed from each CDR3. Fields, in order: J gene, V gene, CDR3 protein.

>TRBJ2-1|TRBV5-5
ASSLVAGVNYNEQF
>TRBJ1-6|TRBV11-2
ASSIRGTGGSPLH
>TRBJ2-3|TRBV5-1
ASSGGTGTTDTQY
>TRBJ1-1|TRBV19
ASSRRGNTEAF
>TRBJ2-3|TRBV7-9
ASSPALSTDTQY
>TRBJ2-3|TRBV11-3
ASSSQWTSGKPTDTQY
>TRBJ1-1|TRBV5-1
ASGTGETANTEAF
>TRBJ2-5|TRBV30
AWSLAHRGRETQY
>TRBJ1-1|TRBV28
ASSSPRGQVNTEAF
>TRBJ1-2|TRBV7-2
ASSHDVSYGYVSFGYT